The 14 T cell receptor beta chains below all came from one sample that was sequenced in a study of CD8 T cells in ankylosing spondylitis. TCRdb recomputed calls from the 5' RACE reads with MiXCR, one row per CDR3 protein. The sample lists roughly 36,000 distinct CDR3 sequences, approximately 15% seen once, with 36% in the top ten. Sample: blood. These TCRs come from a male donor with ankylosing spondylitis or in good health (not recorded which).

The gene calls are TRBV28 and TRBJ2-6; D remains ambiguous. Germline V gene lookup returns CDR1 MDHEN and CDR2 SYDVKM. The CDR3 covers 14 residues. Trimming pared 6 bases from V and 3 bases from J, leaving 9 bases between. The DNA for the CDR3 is TGTGCCAGCAGCCACGGGTTTGGGGCCAACGTCCTGACTTTC. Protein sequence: CASSHGFGANVLTF.

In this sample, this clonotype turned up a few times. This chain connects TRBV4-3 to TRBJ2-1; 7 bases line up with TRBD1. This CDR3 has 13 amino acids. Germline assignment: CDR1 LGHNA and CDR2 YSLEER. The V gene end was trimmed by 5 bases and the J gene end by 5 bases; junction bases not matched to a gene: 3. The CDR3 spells CASSGTVHNEQFF. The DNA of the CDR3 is TGCGCCAGCAGCGGGACAGTCCACAATGAGCAGTTCTTC.

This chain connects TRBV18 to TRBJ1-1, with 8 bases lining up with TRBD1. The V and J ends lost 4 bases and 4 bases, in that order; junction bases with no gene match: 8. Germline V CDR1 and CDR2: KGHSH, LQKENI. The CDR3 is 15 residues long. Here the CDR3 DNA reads TGTGCCAGCTCACGTACCGACAGGGGTGGCACTGAAGCTTTCTTT. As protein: CASSRTDRGGTEAFF.

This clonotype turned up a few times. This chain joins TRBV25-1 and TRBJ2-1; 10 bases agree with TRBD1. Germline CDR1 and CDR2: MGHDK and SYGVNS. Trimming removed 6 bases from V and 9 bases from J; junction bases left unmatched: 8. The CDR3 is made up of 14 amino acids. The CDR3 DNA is TGTGCCAGCAGAGGGACAGGGGATGTTGGTGAGCAGTTCTTC. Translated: CASRGTGDVGEQFF.

CDR3 protein: CSVKASTNTGELFF. The CDR3 DNA reads as TGCAGCGTTAAGGCTAGTACGAACACCGGGGAGCTGTTTTTT. V is TRBV29-1 and J is TRBJ2-2, with D hard to call. V lost 5 bases and J 0 bases, leaving 10 bases between the germline ends. Germline V gene sequence: CDR1 SQVTM, CDR2 ANQGSEA. This CDR3 comprises 14 residues.

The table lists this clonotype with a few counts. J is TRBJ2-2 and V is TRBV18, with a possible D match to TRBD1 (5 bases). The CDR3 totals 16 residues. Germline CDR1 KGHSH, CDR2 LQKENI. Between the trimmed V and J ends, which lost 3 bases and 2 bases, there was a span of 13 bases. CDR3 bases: TGTGCCAGCTCACCCACCTCAGGGTCAAACACCGGGGAGCTGTTTTTT. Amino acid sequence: CASSPTSGSNTGELFF.

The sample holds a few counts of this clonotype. CDR3 residues: CASSQDSSVDGELFF. The CDR3 region has the DNA TGCGCCAGCAGCCAAGATTCGTCGGTGGACGGGGAGCTGTTTTTT. The J gene is TRBJ2-2, the V gene TRBV4-3; the D is unclear. V was clipped by 0 bases and J by 7 bases, with 12 bases between them. This CDR3 is built from 15 residues. Germline V gene sequence: CDR1 LGHNA, CDR2 YSLEER.

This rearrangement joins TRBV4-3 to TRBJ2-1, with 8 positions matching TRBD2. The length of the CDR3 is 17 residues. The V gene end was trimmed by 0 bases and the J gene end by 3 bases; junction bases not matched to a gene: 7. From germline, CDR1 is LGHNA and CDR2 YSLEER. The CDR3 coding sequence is TGCGCCAGCAGCCAAGATCTGACGAGCGGGGGCTACAATGAGCAGTTCTTC. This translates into CASSQDLTSGGYNEQFF.

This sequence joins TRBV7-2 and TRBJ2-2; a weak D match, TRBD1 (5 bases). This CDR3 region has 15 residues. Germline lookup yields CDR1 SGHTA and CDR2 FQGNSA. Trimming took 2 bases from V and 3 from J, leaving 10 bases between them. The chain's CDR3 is CASSLYGADTGELFF. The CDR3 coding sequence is TGTGCCAGCAGCTTATATGGGGCTGACACCGGGGAGCTGTTTTTT.

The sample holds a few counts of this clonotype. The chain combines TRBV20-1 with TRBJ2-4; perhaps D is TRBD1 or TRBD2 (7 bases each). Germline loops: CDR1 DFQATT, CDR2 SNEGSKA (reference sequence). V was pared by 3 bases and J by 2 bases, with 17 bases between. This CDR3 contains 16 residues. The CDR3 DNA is TGCAGTGCTAGGGGAGGGGGACAGAATTCCAAAAACATTCAGTACTTC. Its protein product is CSARGGGQNSKNIQYF.

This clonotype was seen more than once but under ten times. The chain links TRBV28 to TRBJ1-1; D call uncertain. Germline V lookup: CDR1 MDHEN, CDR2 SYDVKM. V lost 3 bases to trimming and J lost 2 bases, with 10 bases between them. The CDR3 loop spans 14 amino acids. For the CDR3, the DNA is TGTGCCAGCAGTTTCGGCCTCAGAAACACTGAAGCTTTCTTT. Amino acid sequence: CASSFGLRNTEAFF.

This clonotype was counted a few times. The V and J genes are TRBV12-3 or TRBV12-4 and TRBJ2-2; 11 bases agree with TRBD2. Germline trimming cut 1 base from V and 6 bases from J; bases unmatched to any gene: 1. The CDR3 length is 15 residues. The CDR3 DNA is TGTGCCAGCAGTTTAGGGACTAGCGGGTCCGGGGAGCTGTTTTTT. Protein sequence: CASSLGTSGSGELFF.

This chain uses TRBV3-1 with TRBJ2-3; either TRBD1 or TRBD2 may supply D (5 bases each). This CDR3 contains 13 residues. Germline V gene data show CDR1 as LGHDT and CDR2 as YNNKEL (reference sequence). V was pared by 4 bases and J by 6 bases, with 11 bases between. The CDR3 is CASSRGLGDTQYF. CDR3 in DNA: TGTGCCAGCAGCCGGGGGTTGGGGGATACGCAGTATTTT.

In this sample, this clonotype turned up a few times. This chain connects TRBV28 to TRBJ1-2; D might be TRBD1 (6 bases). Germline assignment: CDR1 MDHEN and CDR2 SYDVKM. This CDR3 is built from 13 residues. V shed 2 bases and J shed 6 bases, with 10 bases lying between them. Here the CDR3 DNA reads TGTGCCAGCAGTTTACGGACAGCTGATGGCTACACCTTC. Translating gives CASSLRTADGYTF.